This T cell receptor (beta chain) appears in the sequencing data of a study of Ad26.COV2.S vaccination and SARS-CoV-2 variants. Per the germline V gene, CDR1 is SGHAT and CDR2 is FQNNGV. The CDR3 totals 14 residues. V was clipped by 3 bases and J by 1 base, with 10 bases between them. The protocol was immunoSEQ multiplex PCR, while the TCRdb copy is restricted to in-frame clones and leaves out a portion. The sample consists of some 320,000 clones, around 83% of them appearing once. Treatment denoted: some 20 received Ad26.COV2.S at low or high dose, single or two shots; about five received placebo; per-sample allocation not given. Each sample was drawn 63 days after the first injection (of vaccine or placebo).

The source of this sequence is a person between 18 and 60 years old who received the Ad26.COV2.S COVID-19 vaccine or a placebo. Sequenced here: peripheral blood, sampled in a trial of Ad26.COV2.S vaccine versus placebo. V is TRBV11-2 and J is TRBJ2-7; D remains ambiguous. CDR3 nucleotide sequence: TGTGCCAGCAGCTTTAGGGAACAGTCCTACGAGCAGTACTTC. This translates into CASSFREQSYEQYF.